The 16 T cell receptor beta chains given below trace back to one sample, sequenced in a study of neurological immune-mediated disorders. TCRdb processed the 5' RACE reads anew with MiXCR; each CDR3 protein has one entry. Of about 60,000 distinct CDR3 sequences in the sample, roughly 10% are singletons; the top ten hold approximately 12%. Sample time point: longitudinal time-point 2. Material: PBMCs. Source of these receptors: a young man in good health.

This clonotype was observed at least ten times. The gene calls are TRBV3-1 and TRBJ2-1, with TRBD2 matching over 7 bases. Germline CDR1 reads LGHDT; CDR2 reads YNNKEL (reference sequence). The CDR3 extends over 15 amino acids. V gave up 4 bases and J gave up 0 bases; unmatched junction bases: 3. The CDR3 spells CASSRGLGSYNEQFF. In DNA form, the CDR3 reads TGTGCCAGCAGCCGAGGACTAGGCTCCTACAATGAGCAGTTCTTC.

The table lists this clonotype with many counts. The genes are TRBV20-1 and TRBJ2-7; tentative D call: TRBD1 (6 bases). Germline V lookup: CDR1 DFQATT, CDR2 SNEGSKA (reference sequence). This CDR3 is built from 14 residues. V was pared by 5 bases and J by 1 base, with 15 bases between. The CDR3 DNA follows: TGCAGTGCTTTCGGACAGACGGAATCCTACGAGCAGTACTTC. Amino acid sequence: CSAFGQTESYEQYF.

As for this clonotype: A read error may explain this, as a much larger clone is one base away. The chain employs TRBV12-3 or TRBV12-4 and TRBJ1-4; D gene ambiguous. There are 13 residues in the CDR3. V gave up 5 bases and J gave up 8 bases, with 12 bases separating them. The CDR3 DNA follows: TGTGCCAGCAGTCGAACAGTGGGAGAAAAACTGTTTTTT. Translating gives CASSRTVGEKLFF.

There are many counts of this clonotype. The V gene is TRBV29-1, the J gene TRBJ2-7; 7 nucleotides match TRBD1. This CDR3 contains 11 residues. V gave up 6 bases and J gave up 7 bases; unmatched junction bases: 6. CDR1 SQVTM and CDR2 ANQGSEA come from the germline V gene. The CDR3 here is CSVKTGVEQYF. CDR3 nucleotide sequence: TGCAGCGTAAAAACAGGGGTGGAGCAGTACTTC.

This clonotype was counted at least ten times. This sequence joins TRBV20-1 and TRBJ2-1; TRBD2 matches at 7 bases. CDR3 length: 13 amino acids. CDR1 is DFQATT and CDR2 is SNEGSKA in the germline V gene (reference sequence). V lost 8 bases, J lost 0 bases, and 4 bases stayed unmatched. The CDR3 reads CSSGVSSYNEQFF. The CDR3 nucleotides are TGCAGTAGCGGGGTGAGCTCCTACAATGAGCAGTTCTTC.

This clonotype was counted many times. The chain employs TRBV6-1 and TRBJ2-7; no clear D. Per germline, CDR1 MNHNS and CDR2 SASEGT. The CDR3 is 13 residues long. V lost 6 bases and J lost 2, with 11 bases in between. CDR3: CASRFLSTYEQYF. The CDR3 DNA is TGTGCCAGCAGGTTCCTCTCCACCTACGAGCAGTACTTC.

This clonotype was observed a few times. J is TRBJ2-5 and V is TRBV5-1; D is unclear. Trimming removed 4 bases at V and 5 bases at J, with 12 bases between. This CDR3 comprises 13 residues. Germline lookup yields CDR1 SGHRS and CDR2 YFSETQ. This chain's CDR3 is CASSRVSPETQYF. The DNA of the CDR3 is TGCGCCAGCAGCCGGGTCTCCCCGGAGACCCAGTACTTC. Full variable domain (outside the CDR3, taken from reference TRBV5-1 and TRBJ2-5): KAGVTQTPRYLIKTRGQQVTLSCSPISGHRSVSWYQQTPGQGLQFLFEYFSETQRNKGNFPGRFSGRQFSNSRSEMNVSTLELGDSALYLCASSRVSPETQYFGPGTRLLVL.

This clonotype was seen at least ten times. The V call is TRBV7-2, the J call TRBJ2-5; 11 bases agree with TRBD2. CDR3 length: 16 residues. J lost 4 bases, V lost 6 bases, and 10 bases had no gene match. From germline, CDR1 is SGHTA and CDR2 FQGNSA. CDR3 sequence: CASSSLSGRALETQYF. CDR3 DNA: TGTGCCAGCAGTTCGCTTAGCGGGAGGGCCTTAGAGACCCAGTACTTC.

This clonotype was counted at least ten times. The V call is TRBV20-1, the J call TRBJ2-1; unclear D gene. CDR3 length: 13 residues. With 1 base removed from V and 3 bases from J, the gap between germline ends came to 7 bases. Germline V gives CDR1 DFQATT, CDR2 SNEGSKA (reference sequence). CDR3 nucleotides: TGCAGTGCTAGAGCCTGGGACTACAATGAGCAGTTCTTC. Translated, it gives CSARAWDYNEQFF.

This chain links TRBV10-3 with TRBJ2-7; the match to TRBD2 covers 10 bases. Germline loops: CDR1 ENHRY, CDR2 SYGVKD. The CDR3 runs to 17 residues. V was clipped by 3 bases and J by 2 bases; unmatched bases: 10. The CDR3: CAISDSLAGVLTYEQYF. In DNA form, the CDR3 reads TGTGCCATCAGTGACTCCCTAGCGGGAGTTCTGACCTACGAGCAGTACTTC.

The sample holds many counts of this clonotype. The chain employs TRBV10-3 and TRBJ2-5, with D maybe TRBD1 (6 bases). This CDR3 is 15 amino acids long. Germline V gene data show CDR1 as ENHRY and CDR2 as SYGVKD. V lost 0 bases and J lost 1, with 9 bases in between. The CDR3 sequence: CAISESTGSQETQYF. CDR3 coding DNA: TGTGCCATCAGTGAGTCGACAGGCTCCCAAGAGACCCAGTACTTC.

This clonotype was recorded at least ten times. CDR3 DNA sequence: TGCAGTGCTCCACTGCGGACAGGCTTCCAAGAGACCCAGTACTTC. Translated, it gives CSAPLRTGFQETQYF. The chain employs TRBV20-1 and TRBJ2-5, with TRBD1 identical over 7 bases. Germline CDR1 reads DFQATT; CDR2 reads SNEGSKA (reference sequence). Germline trimming cut 5 bases from V and 1 base from J; bases unmatched to any gene: 10. This CDR3 has 15 amino acids.

This clonotype appeared many times. The chain recombines TRBV5-1 with TRBJ2-1; D uncertain. The CDR3 contains 11 residues. Per germline, CDR1 SGHRS and CDR2 YFSETQ. Trimming stripped 2 bases from V and 5 bases from J, with 2 bases between. The CDR3 DNA follows: TGCGCCAGCAGCTTCAACAATGAGCAGTTCTTC. It specifies CASSFNNEQFF.

Many counts were recorded for this clonotype. V usage is TRBV5-1 and J usage is TRBJ1-1, with no clear D. Trimming stripped 0 bases from V and 4 bases from J, with 4 bases between. Germline CDR1 SGHRS, CDR2 YFSETQ. CDR3 length: 12 amino acids. This CDR3 reads CASSLGATEAFF. DNA for the CDR3: TGCGCCAGCAGCTTGGGGGCCACTGAAGCTTTCTTT.

The chain uses TRBV7-8 and TRBJ2-7; 11 bases fit TRBD2. V trimming: 5 bases; J trimming: 0 bases; junction bases outside the gene matches: 6. The CDR3 is 16 residues long. The germline CDR1 and CDR2 sequences are SGHVS and FQNEAQ. The CDR3 nucleotides are TGTGCCAGCAGCGTGTATACTAGCGGGAGCTCCTACGAGCAGTACTTC. It yields the protein CASSVYTSGSSYEQYF.

This clonotype was detected many times. This chain joins TRBV5-6 and TRBJ2-1; D is undetermined. Germline assignment: CDR1 SGHDT and CDR2 YYEEEE. The CDR3 has 11 residues. V lost 4 bases to trimming and J lost 7 bases, with 6 bases between them. The CDR3 DNA sequence: TGTGCCAGCAGCCGATCAAATGAGCAGTTCTTC. Protein product: CASSRSNEQFF. The entire variable domain, with the rest obtained from reference TRBV5-6 and TRBJ2-1, is as follows: DAGVTQSPTHLIKTRGQQVTLRCSPKSGHDTVSWYQQALGQGPQFIFQYYEEEERQRGNFPDRFSGHQFPNYSSELNVNALLLGDSALYLCASSRSNEQFFGPGTRLTVL.